These 20 T cell receptor beta chains originate from one sample sequenced in a study of OX40 agonist ivuxolimab in advanced cancers. Clones were sequenced by immunoSEQ multiplex PCR, and TCRdb holds only the in-frame ones, with some missing. The table lists around 60,000 clones, about four fifths of them singletons, with 1.9% in the top ten. The sample was CD4+ or CD8+ T cells sorted from blood, taken in a trial of the OX40 agonist ivuxolimab. The receptor source for this set is an adult with an advanced solid tumor such as melanoma, head and neck, liver or kidney cancer.

The rearrangement uses TRBV6-1 and TRBJ2-1, with 8 nucleotides matching TRBD2. This CDR3 spans 15 amino acids. Germline V gene lookup returns CDR1 MNHNS and CDR2 SASEGT. The ends lost 4 bases at V and 8 bases at J; junction bases unmatched: 10. For the CDR3, the DNA is TGTGCCAGCAGTGGGTCCGGGACTAGTATCTATGAGCAGTTCTTC. Its translation: CASSGSGTSIYEQFF.

This clone was seen once. This sequence joins TRBV6-6 and TRBJ1-5, with D uncertain. The CDR3 runs to 13 residues. The V and J ends lost 0 bases and 7 bases respectively, with 7 bases between them. Per germline, CDR1 MNHNY and CDR2 SVGAGI (reference sequence). The CDR3 sequence: CASSYSNGQPQHF. The DNA for the CDR3 is TGTGCCAGCAGTTACTCGAACGGGCAGCCCCAGCATTTT.

The chain joins TRBV18 to TRBJ2-7, with 9 bases fitting TRBD2. Per the germline V gene, CDR1 is KGHSH and CDR2 is LQKENI. Trimming took 2 bases from V and 0 from J; bases not matched to a gene: 2. This CDR3 has 15 residues. CDR3 sequence reads: CASSPTGLASYEQYF. The CDR3 DNA reads TGTGCCAGCTCACCAACGGGACTAGCCTCCTACGAGCAGTACTTC. The full variable domain, in which reference TRBV18 and TRBJ2-7 provide the parts outside the CDR3, is NAGVMQNPRHLVRRRGQEARLRCSPMKGHSHVYWYRQLPEEGLKFMVYLQKENIIDESGMPKERFSAEFPKEGPSILRIQQVVRGDSAAYFCASSPTGLASYEQYFGPGTRLTVT.

The V and J genes are TRBV5-6 and TRBJ2-1; possibly TRBD1 or TRBD2 for D (5 bases each). The CDR3 is 14 residues long. Per the germline V gene, CDR1 is SGHDT and CDR2 is YYEEEE. Trimming removed 5 bases at V and 6 bases at J, with 15 bases between. CDR3 sequence reads: CASSFRDRGNEQFF. CDR3 in DNA: TGTGCCAGCAGTTTCCGGGACCGTGGCAATGAGCAGTTCTTC.

This chain joins TRBV11-2 and TRBJ2-1; TRBD2 aligns across 16 bases. In germline, CDR1 is SGHAT, CDR2 FQNNGV. The V gene end was trimmed by 4 bases and the J gene end by 4 bases; junction bases not matched to a gene: 4. This CDR3 is 17 amino acids long. The CDR3, as DNA: TGTGCCAGCAGCTCGGGACTAGCGGGAGGGTTTTACAATGAGCAGTTCTTC. It encodes CASSSGLAGGFYNEQFF.

The rearrangement joins TRBV5-1 to TRBJ2-1, with 7 positions matching TRBD2. CDR3 length equals 14 residues. The trim removed 0 bases at V and 3 bases at J, leaving 0 bases unmatched. Germline CDR1 and CDR2: SGHRS and YFSETQ. The CDR3 DNA sequence: TGCGCCAGCAGCTTGGAGCGGGACTACAATGAGCAGTTCTTC. Its translation is CASSLERDYNEQFF. Looking up the rest from reference TRBV5-1 and TRBJ2-1 gives the full variable domain: KAGVTQTPRYLIKTRGQQVTLSCSPISGHRSVSWYQQTPGQGLQFLFEYFSETQRNKGNFPGRFSGRQFSNSRSEMNVSTLELGDSALYLCASSLERDYNEQFFGPGTRLTVL.

The chain joins TRBV7-2 to TRBJ2-7; a possible D gene is TRBD1 (6 bases). The CDR3 has 15 amino acids. Germline CDR1 is SGHTA and CDR2 is FQGNSA. V shed 2 bases and J shed 5 bases, with 16 bases lying between them. The CDR3 loop reads CASSLSWGRGHEQYF. In nucleotides, the CDR3 is TGTGCCAGCAGCTTAAGCTGGGGGCGCGGACACGAGCAGTACTTC.

The genes are TRBV5-1 and TRBJ2-7; 10 nucleotides line up with TRBD1. The CDR3 spans 14 residues. V gave up 5 bases and J gave up 4 bases; unmatched junction bases: 6. CDR1 and CDR2 from the germline V gene are SGHRS and YFSETQ. This CDR3 reads CASSSTGGWYEQYF. The CDR3 coding sequence is TGCGCCAGCAGTTCGACAGGGGGCTGGTACGAGCAGTACTTC.

The rearrangement links TRBV7-2 to TRBJ1-6; 8 nucleotides agree with TRBD1. J lost 10 bases, V lost 5 bases, and 19 bases had no gene match. CDR3 size: 18 residues. Germline values: CDR1 SGHTA, CDR2 FQGNSA. The CDR3 is CASSLVVPARGLRSPLHF. The CDR3 bases are TGTGCCAGCAGCCTAGTGGTTCCCGCCAGGGGGCTAAGATCACCCCTCCACTTT.

This rearrangement joins TRBV5-6 to TRBJ1-2; tentative D call: TRBD1 (5 bases). This CDR3 contains 13 residues. V was pared by 2 bases and J by 5 bases, with 10 bases between. Germline V gives CDR1 SGHDT, CDR2 YYEEEE. CDR3 residues: CASSLPGPYGYTF. The CDR3 nucleotides read TGTGCCAGCAGCTTACCAGGGCCATATGGCTACACCTTC.

This clone came up a few times. The CDR3, as DNA: TGCGCCAGCAGTCAGGGGGGACAAGAGACCCAGTACTTC. Protein sequence: CASSQGGQETQYF. The rearrangement joins TRBV23-1 to TRBJ2-5; D may be TRBD2 (6 bases). TRBV23-1 is an ORF for which the function is uncertain. There are 13 residues in the CDR3. V shed 3 bases and J shed 2 bases, with 7 bases lying between them.

There are a few counts of this clone. The chain has TRBV30 and TRBJ2-2; D remains unclear. CDR3 length equals 15 residues. The ends were cut back, 2 bases at V and 4 bases at J, with 14 bases in the middle. Germline V gene lookup returns CDR1 GTSNPN and CDR2 SVGIG (reference sequence). The CDR3 DNA sequence: TGTGCCTGGAGTCTAACTGGTGGGTTCACCGGGGAGCTGTTTTTT. As protein: CAWSLTGGFTGELFF.

CDR3 region: CASHRGPGSGNTIYF. The CDR3 DNA is TGTGCCAGCCACAGGGGGCCAGGCTCTGGAAACACCATATATTTT. The chain carries TRBV2 and TRBJ1-3; 9 nucleotides match TRBD1. The germline CDR1 and CDR2 sequences are SNHLY and FYNNEI. The CDR3 is 15 residues long. The V and J ends lost 8 bases and 0 bases, in that order; junction bases with no gene match: 5.

This clone showed up just a few times. V and J are TRBV18 and TRBJ1-1, with D possibly being TRBD1 (5 bases). This CDR3 contains 16 residues. Germline V gives CDR1 KGHSH, CDR2 LQKENI. V gave up 0 bases and J gave up 4 bases, with 15 bases separating them. This chain's CDR3 is CASSPPGPQRTTEAFF. In nucleotides, the CDR3 is TGTGCCAGCTCACCACCGGGGCCTCAACGAACCACTGAAGCTTTCTTT.

This clone occurred a few times. The chain carries TRBV2 and TRBJ2-7, with 9 positions matching TRBD2. V gave up 1 base and J gave up 7 bases; unmatched junction bases: 2. Per the germline V gene, CDR1 is SNHLY and CDR2 is FYNNEI. This CDR3 is 13 amino acids long. The DNA for the CDR3 is TGTGCCAGCAGTGAAGTCAGCGGGAGGGAGCAGTACTTC. Encoded protein: CASSEVSGREQYF.

V is TRBV7-9 and J is TRBJ2-1; D not certain. V was pared by 1 base and J by 7 bases, with 8 bases between. The CDR3 is 13 amino acids. Per germline, CDR1 SEHNR and CDR2 FQNEAQ (reference sequence). CDR3 loop: CASSLGAVNEQFF. DNA of the CDR3: TGTGCCAGCAGCTTAGGCGCGGTAAATGAGCAGTTCTTC.

The V call is TRBV18, the J call TRBJ2-4, with D uncertain. CDR3 size: 13 residues. The ends were cut back, 6 bases at V and 4 bases at J, with 10 bases in the middle. The germline V gene encodes CDR1 KGHSH and CDR2 LQKENI. The DNA for the CDR3 is TGTGCCAGCTCGTTCGACCGAAAAAACATTCAGTACTTC. Its translation is CASSFDRKNIQYF.

V gene TRBV19 combines with J gene TRBJ1-1; TRBD1 is a possible D gene (6 bases). The length of the CDR3 is 13 residues. Germline V lookup: CDR1 LNHDA, CDR2 SQIVND (reference sequence). V lost 4 bases and J lost 5, with 11 bases in between. Written as DNA, the CDR3 is TGTGCCAGTAGTACCGCAGGGGATACTGAAGCTTTCTTT. This gives the protein CASSTAGDTEAFF.

The CDR3 protein is CASSPSYGYTF. CDR3 sequence (DNA): TGTGCCAGCAGTCCTTCCTATGGCTACACCTTC. V is TRBV6-5 and J is TRBJ1-2; D remains ambiguous. Germline CDR1 and CDR2: MNHEY and SVGAGI. With 5 bases removed from V and 4 bases from J, the gap between germline ends came to 5 bases. This CDR3 comprises 11 residues.

CDR3 region: CASSPSVSNEQFF. The CDR3, as DNA: TGTGCCAGCAGTCCATCCGTCAGCAATGAGCAGTTCTTC. The chain carries TRBV27 and TRBJ2-1; D gene ambiguous. Germline V lookup: CDR1 MNHEY, CDR2 SMNVEV (reference sequence). The CDR3 length is 13 residues. V dropped 5 bases and J dropped 6 bases, with 11 bases sitting between them.